This TCR beta chain stems from a study of shared clonotypes between healthy human individuals. Study results and limitations: Sampling was confined to blood; repertoires within tissues likely differ.

As concerns this clone: The antigen is not known.

The germline V gene encodes CDR1 SGHRS and CDR2 YFSETQ. The CDR3 extends over 18 amino acids. V was clipped by 2 bases and J by 5 bases, with 24 bases between them. Deep-level settings were used for running the assay. This table comes from immunoSEQ multiplex PCR, and its TCRdb copy is limited to in-frame clones, with some not included. This table holds 300,000 to 350,000 clones, 73% found once. The source is a man aged 25 to 45 in good health. Material for sequencing was memory CD4+ T cells sorted from blood. Noted subset: CD45RA-negative fraction. The J gene is TRBJ2-3, the V gene TRBV5-1; D is unresolved. The CDR3 sequence: CASSFTPLGSPSGDTQYF. CDR3 sequence (DNA): TGCGCCAGCAGCTTTACTCCCCTCGGGTCGCCTTCGGGAGATACGCAGTATTTT.